This T cell receptor beta chain was identified during a study of cytomegalovirus exposure and HLA in healthy donors. Details on this clone: The antigen is not known.

CDR3 size: 12 residues. The germline V and J ends were trimmed by 2 bases and 5 bases, with 4 bases remaining between them. Germline V gene lookup returns CDR1 SGHAT and CDR2 FQDESV (reference sequence). PCR was performed using 60 Vbeta and 13 Jbeta primers. The assay was immunoSEQ multiplex PCR, and TCRdb's table has in-frame clones only and misses some. This repertoire shows roughly 160,000 clones, 60% to 80% found once; its top ten account for about 8%. Overall study findings and caveats: TCR beta chain V- and J-gene trimming was linked, in a later analysis, to a missense variant in DCLRE1C. At a 0.05 false discovery rate, a later analysis found about 17,000 TCR beta sequences to be associated with HLA alleles. The study found most TCR sequences rare, yet found some public TCRs in many donors.

The specimen sequenced was PBMCs. The receptor's source is a woman aged 40 to 50 in good health and CMV-seropositive. The chain carries TRBV11-1 and TRBJ2-1, with unresolved D. DNA of the CDR3: TGTGCCAGCAGCTTACGCGACAATGAGCAGTTCTTC. Translating gives CASSLRDNEQFF. Full variable domain (remainder filled in from reference TRBV11-1 and TRBJ2-1): EAEVAQSPRYKITEKSQAVAFWCDPISGHATLYWYRQILGQGPELLVQFQDESVVDDSQLPKDRFSAERLKGVDSTLKIQPAELGDSAMYLCASSLRDNEQFFGPGTRLTVL.